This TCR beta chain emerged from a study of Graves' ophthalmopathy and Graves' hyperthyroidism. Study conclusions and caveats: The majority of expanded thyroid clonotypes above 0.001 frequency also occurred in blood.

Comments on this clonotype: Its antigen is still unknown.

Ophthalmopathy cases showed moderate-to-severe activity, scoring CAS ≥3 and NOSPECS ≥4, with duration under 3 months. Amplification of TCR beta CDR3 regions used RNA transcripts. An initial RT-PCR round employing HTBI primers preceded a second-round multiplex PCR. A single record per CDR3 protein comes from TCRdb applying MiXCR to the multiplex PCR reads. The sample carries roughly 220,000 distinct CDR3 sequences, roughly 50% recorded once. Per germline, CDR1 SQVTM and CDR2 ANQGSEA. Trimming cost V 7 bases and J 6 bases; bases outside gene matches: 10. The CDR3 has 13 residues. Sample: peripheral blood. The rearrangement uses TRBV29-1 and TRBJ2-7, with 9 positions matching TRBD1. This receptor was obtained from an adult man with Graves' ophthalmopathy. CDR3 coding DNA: TGCAGCGCTCCGGGACAGGGAAAAGGCGAGCAGTACTTC. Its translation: CSAPGQGKGEQYF.